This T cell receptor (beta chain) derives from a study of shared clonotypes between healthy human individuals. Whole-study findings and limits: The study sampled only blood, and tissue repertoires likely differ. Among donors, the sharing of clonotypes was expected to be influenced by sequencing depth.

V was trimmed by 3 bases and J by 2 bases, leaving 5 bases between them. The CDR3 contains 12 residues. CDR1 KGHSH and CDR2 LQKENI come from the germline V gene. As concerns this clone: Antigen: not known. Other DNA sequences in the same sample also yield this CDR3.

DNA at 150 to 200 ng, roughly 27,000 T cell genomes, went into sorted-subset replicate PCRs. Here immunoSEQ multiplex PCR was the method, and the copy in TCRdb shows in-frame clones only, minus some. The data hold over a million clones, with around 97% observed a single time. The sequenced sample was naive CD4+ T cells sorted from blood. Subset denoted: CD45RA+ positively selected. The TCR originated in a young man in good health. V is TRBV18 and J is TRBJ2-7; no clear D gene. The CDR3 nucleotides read TGTGCCAGCTCACCGACACCCTACGAGCAGTACTTC. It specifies CASSPTPYEQYF. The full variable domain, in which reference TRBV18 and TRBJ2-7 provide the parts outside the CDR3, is NAGVMQNPRHLVRRRGQEARLRCSPMKGHSHVYWYRQLPEEGLKFMVYLQKENIIDESGMPKERFSAEFPKEGPSILRIQQVVRGDSAAYFCASSPTPYEQYFGPGTRLTVT.